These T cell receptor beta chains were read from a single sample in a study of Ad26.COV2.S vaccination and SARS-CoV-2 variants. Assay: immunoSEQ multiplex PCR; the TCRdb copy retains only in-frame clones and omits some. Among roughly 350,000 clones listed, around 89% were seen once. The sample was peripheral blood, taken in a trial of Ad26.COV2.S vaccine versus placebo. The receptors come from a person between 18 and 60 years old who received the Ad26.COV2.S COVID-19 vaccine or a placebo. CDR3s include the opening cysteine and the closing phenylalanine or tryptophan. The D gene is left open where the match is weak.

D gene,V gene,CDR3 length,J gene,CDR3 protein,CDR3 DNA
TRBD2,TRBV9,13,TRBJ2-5,CASSASGVETQYF,TGTGCCAGCAGCGCTAGCGGGGTTGAGACCCAGTACTTC
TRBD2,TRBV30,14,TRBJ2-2,CASTTSGNTGELFF,TGTGCTTCGACGACTAGCGGTAACACCGGGGAGCTGTTTTTT
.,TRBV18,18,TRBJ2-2,CASSPSVAGTPNTGELFF,TGTGCCAGCTCACCAAGTGTTGCCGGGACACCAAACACCGGGGAGCTGTTTTTT
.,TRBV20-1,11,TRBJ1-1,CSARQGTEAFF,TGCAGTGCTAGGCAGGGAACTGAAGCTTTCTTT
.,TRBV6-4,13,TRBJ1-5,CASSDRAGQPQHF,TGTGCCAGCAGTGACAGGGCGGGCCAGCCCCAGCATTTT
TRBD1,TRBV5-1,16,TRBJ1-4,CASSQIPGQGYEKLFF,TGCGCCAGCAGCCAAATACCGGGACAGGGGTATGAAAAACTGTTTTTT
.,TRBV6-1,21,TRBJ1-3,CASSEVPMGLLTASSGNTIYF,TGTGCCAGCAGTGAAGTACCAATGGGACTGCTAACGGCAAGCTCTGGAAACACCATATATTTT
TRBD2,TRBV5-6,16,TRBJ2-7,CASSLTTSGSVYEQYF,TGTGCCAGCAGCTTGACTACTAGCGGGAGTGTCTACGAGCAGTACTTC
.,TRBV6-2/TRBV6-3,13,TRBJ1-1,CASSAELYTEAFF,TGTGCCAGCAGTGCGGAACTTTACACTGAAGCTTTCTTT
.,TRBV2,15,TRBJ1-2,CASSVGPTANYGYTF,TGTGCCAGCAGTGTGGGACCCACTGCTAACTATGGCTACACCTTC
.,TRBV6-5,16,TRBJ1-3,CASSSRRQSSGNTIYF,TGTGCCAGCAGTTCACGTCGACAGAGCTCTGGAAACACCATATATTTT
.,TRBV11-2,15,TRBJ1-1,CASRRQTEMNTEAFF,TGTGCCAGCAGACGACAGACAGAGATGAACACTGAAGCTTTCTTT
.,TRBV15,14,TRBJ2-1,CATSRDLAYNEQFF,TGTGCCACCAGCAGAGATCTAGCCTACAATGAGCAGTTCTTC
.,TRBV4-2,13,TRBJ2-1,CASSQGSSNEQFF,TGTGCCAGCAGCCAAGGGTCCTCCAATGAGCAGTTCTTC
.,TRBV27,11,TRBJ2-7,CASSRGGEQYF,TGTGCCAGCAGCCGAGGGGGAGAGCAGTACTTC
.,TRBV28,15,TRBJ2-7,CASSSPFSSSYEQYF,TGTGCCAGCAGTTCCCCTTTTTCGTCTTCCTACGAGCAGTACTTC
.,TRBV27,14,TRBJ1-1,CASSLSLSNTEAFF,TGTGCCAGCAGTTTATCGTTAAGCAACACTGAAGCTTTCTTT
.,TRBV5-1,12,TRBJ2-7,CASSLPGFEQYF,TGCGCCAGCAGCTTACCAGGGTTCGAGCAGTACTTC
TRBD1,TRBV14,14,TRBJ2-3,CASSHRGQGYTQYF,TGTGCCAGCAGCCATAGGGGACAGGGGTATACGCAGTATTTT
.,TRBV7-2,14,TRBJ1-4,CASSLDRVNEKLFF,TGTGCCAGCAGCTTAGACAGGGTCAATGAAAAACTGTTTTTT
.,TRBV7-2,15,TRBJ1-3,CASRRGELSGNTIYF,TGTGCCAGCAGAAGAGGGGAACTATCTGGAAACACCATATATTTT
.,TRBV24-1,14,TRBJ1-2,CATSDLRQNYGYTF,TGTGCCACCAGTGATTTGCGGCAGAACTATGGCTACACCTTC
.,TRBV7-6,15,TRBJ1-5,CASSLGVGGAQPQHF,TGTGCCAGCAGCTTAGGCGTCGGGGGGGCTCAGCCCCAGCATTTT
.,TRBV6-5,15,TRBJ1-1,CASSYSIRKNTEAFF,TGTGCCAGCAGTTACTCGATTCGCAAAAACACTGAAGCTTTCTTT
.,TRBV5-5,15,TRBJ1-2,CASSLEGGREGGYTF,TGTGCCAGCAGCTTGGAAGGCGGCAGGGAGGGTGGCTACACCTTC
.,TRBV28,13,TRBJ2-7,CASSFPSWGEQYF,TGTGCCAGCAGTTTTCCTAGCTGGGGCGAGCAGTACTTC
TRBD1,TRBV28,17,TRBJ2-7,CASSRPGQGLISYEQYF,TGTGCCAGCAGTCGACCGGGACAGGGATTAATCTCCTACGAGCAGTACTTC
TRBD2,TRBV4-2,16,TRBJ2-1,CASSQDGRSGYNEQFF,TGTGCCAGCAGCCAAGATGGACGTAGCGGGTACAATGAGCAGTTCTTC
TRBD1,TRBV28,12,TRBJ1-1,CASSLTQGGAFF,TGTGCCAGCAGTTTAACACAGGGGGGAGCTTTCTTT
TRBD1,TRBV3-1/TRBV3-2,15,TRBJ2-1,CASSHAPGQNNEQFF,TGTGCCAGCAGCCATGCACCGGGACAGAACAATGAGCAGTTCTTC
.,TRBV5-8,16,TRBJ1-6,CASSPGGRVTASPLHF,TGTGCCAGCAGCCCTGGCGGCAGGGTGACGGCTTCACCCCTCCACTTT
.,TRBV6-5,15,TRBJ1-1,CASSILTGSPTEAFF,TGTGCCAGCAGTATTCTTACAGGGAGCCCCACTGAAGCTTTCTTT